This TCR beta chain derives from a study of blood T cell repertoires in COVID-19. Study summary: PBMCs, B-cell-depleted T cells, or T cells were the source of the cDNA or gDNA that made up the material.

Using immunoSEQ multiplex PCR, the repertoire was profiled, and TCRdb retains in-frame clones only, with some absent. The profile shows 200,000 or so clones, approximately 84% of them singletons. The CDR3 is 16 amino acids. V lost 5 bases to trimming and J lost 7 bases, with 23 bases between them. CDR1 and CDR2 from the germline V gene are SEHNR and FQNEAQ (reference sequence). Specimen: peripheral blood. This chain links TRBV7-9 with TRBJ1-1, with a possible D match to TRBD1 (5 bases). This receptor was identified in a woman in her 70s with active or convalescent COVID-19. Here the CDR3 reads CASSRGGPNSGREAFF. For the CDR3, the DNA is TGTGCCAGCAGCCGGGGGGGACCGAATAGCGGGCGTGAAGCTTTCTTT.